This T cell receptor beta chain was obtained from a study of T cells in Graves' hyperthyroidism and ophthalmopathy. Study information: Peripheral blood sampling occurred at initial diagnosis, before any treatment.

The germline V gene has CDR1 KGHDR and CDR2 SFDVKD. CDR3 length: 16 residues. Stable disease denoted Graves' hyperthyroidism without ophthalmopathy progression within 18 months. Lactation, pregnancy, other autoimmune disease or uncontrolled infection excluded patients. The CDR3 regions of TCR beta were amplified from RNA transcripts. The HTBI primer set served for first-round RT-PCR of the TCR CDR3. TCRdb ran MiXCR on the multiplex PCR reads and lists one entry per CDR3 protein. Found here are around 200,000 distinct CDR3 sequences, approximately 20% of them singletons; the top ten hold about two fifths.

The sequence was collected from a man aged 40-49 years with Graves' hyperthyroidism. The chain couples TRBV24-1 to TRBJ2-3; D gene uncertain. Sequenced input: blood. CDR3 sequence (DNA): TGTGTCACAAGTGATCCCCCCACCACCCTCACAGATACGCAGTATTTT. Protein sequence: CVTSDPPTTLTDTQYF.